The text below deals with one T cell receptor beta chain. This entry belongs to a study of blood T cell repertoires in COVID-19. Repertoires were generated with immunoSEQ multiplex PCR, while TCRdb's copy carries only in-frame clones and drops some. The sample includes 350,000 to 450,000 clones, more than 75% of them seen just once. Germline CDR1 and CDR2: MRHNA and SNTAGT. The J segment lost 3 bases and the V segment lost 6 bases, leaving 4 bases of the junction unmatched. CDR3 length: 13 residues. V gene TRBV6-4 combines with J gene TRBJ1-1, with 7 bases identical to TRBD1. This TCR came from a man aged 40-55 years in a cohort exposed to, infected with or recovered from COVID-19 (not recorded which). Sequenced sample: PBMCs or T cells enriched from blood (not recorded which). The CDR3, as DNA: TGTGCCAGCAGCCCTACAGGGGACACTGAAGCTTTCTTT. Translating it yields CASSPTGDTEAFF.